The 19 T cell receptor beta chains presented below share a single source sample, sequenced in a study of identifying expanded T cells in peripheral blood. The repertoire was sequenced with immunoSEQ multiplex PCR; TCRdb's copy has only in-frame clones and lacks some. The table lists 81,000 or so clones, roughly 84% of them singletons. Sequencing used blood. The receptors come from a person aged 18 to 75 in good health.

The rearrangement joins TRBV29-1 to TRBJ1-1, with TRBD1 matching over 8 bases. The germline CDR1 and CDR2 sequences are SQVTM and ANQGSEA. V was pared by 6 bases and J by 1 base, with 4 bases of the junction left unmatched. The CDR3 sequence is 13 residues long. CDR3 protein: CSVGTGGNTEAFF. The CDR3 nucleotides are TGCAGCGTCGGTACAGGGGGGAACACTGAAGCTTTCTTT. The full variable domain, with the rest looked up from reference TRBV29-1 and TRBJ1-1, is SAVISQKPSRDICQRGTSLTIQCQVDSQVTMMFWYRQQPGQSLTLIATANQGSEATYESGFVIDKFPISRPNLTFSTLTVSNMSPEDSSIYLCSVGTGGNTEAFFGQGTRLTVV.

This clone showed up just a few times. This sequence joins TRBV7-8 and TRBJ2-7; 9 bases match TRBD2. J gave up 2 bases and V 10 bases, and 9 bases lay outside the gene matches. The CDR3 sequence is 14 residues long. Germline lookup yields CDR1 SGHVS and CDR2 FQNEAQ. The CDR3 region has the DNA TGTGCCACTACCGGGGGCGGGAGGGCCTACGAGCAGTACTTC. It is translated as CATTGGGRAYEQYF.

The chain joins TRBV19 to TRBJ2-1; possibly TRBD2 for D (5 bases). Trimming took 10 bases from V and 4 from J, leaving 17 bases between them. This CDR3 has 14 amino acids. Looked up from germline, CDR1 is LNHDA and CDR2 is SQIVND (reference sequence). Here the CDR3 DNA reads TGTGCCACTAACCCCGGAGGCCCGTACAATGAGCAGTTCTTC. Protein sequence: CATNPGGPYNEQFF.

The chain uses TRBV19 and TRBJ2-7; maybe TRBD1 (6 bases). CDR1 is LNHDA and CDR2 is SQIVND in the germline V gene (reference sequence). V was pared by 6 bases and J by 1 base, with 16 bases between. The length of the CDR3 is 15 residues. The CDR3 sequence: CASSRTDPHSYEQYF. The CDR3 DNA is TGTGCCAGTAGCCGGACAGACCCCCATTCCTACGAGCAGTACTTC.

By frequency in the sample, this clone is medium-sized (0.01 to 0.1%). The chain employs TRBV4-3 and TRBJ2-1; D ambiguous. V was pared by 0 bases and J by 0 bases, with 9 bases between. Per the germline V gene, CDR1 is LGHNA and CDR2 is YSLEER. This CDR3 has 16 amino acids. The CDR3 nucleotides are TGCGCCAGCAGCCAAGAATCAGTATCCTCCTACAATGAGCAGTTCTTC. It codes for CASSQESVSSYNEQFF.

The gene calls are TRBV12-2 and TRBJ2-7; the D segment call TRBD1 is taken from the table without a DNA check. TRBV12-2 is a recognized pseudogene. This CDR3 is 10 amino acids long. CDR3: CASRLQEQYF. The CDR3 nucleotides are TGTGCAAGTCGCTTACAAGAGCAGTACTTC.

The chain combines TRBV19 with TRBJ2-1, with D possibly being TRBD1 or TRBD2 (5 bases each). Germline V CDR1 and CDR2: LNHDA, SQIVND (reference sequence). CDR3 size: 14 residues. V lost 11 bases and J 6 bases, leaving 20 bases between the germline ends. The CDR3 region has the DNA TGTGCCTCGAGTAGGGACCTCCAGCCCAATGAGCAGTTCTTC. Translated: CASSRDLQPNEQFF.

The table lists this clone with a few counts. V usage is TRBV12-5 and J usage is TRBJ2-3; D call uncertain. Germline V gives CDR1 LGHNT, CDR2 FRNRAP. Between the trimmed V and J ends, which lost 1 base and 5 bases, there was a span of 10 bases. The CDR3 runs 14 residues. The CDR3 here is CASGLGHVGDTQYF. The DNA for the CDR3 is TGTGCTAGTGGTTTGGGGCACGTAGGAGATACGCAGTATTTT.

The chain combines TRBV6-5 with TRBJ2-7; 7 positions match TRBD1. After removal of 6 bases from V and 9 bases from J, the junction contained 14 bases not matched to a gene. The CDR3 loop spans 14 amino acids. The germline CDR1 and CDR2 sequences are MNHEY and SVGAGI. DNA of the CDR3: TGTGCCAGCAGCCCTGACAGGGATGGGGGCGGGCAGTACTTC. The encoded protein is CASSPDRDGGGQYF.

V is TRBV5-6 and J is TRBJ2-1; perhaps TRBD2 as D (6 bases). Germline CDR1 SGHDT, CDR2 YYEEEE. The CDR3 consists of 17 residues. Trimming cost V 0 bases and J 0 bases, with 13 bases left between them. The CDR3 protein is CASSLEVAVSSYNEQFF. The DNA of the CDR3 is TGTGCCAGCAGCTTGGAGGTAGCGGTAAGCTCCTACAATGAGCAGTTCTTC.

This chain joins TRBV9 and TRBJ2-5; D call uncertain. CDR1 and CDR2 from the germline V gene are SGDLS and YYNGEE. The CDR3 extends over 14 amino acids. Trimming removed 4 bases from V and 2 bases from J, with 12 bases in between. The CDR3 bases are TGTGCCAGCAGCAGTGGCGTAGTACAAGAGACCCAGTACTTC. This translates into CASSSGVVQETQYF.

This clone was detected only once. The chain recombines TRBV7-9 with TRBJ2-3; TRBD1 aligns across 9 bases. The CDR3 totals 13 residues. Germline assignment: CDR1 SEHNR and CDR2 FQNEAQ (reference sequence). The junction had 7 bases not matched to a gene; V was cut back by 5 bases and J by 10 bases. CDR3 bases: TGTGCCAGCAGCGCCGGGGACAGGGTGCCGCAGTATTTT. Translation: CASSAGDRVPQYF.

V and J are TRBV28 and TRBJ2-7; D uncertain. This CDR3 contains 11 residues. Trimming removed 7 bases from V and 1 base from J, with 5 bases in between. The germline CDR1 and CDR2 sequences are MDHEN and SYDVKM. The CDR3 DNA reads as TGTGCCAGCATGAGTTCCTACGAGCAGTACTTC. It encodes CASMSSYEQYF.

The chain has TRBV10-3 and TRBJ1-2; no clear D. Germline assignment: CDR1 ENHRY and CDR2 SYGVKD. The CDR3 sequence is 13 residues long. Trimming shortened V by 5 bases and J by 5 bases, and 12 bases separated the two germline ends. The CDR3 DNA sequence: TGTGCCATCAGTCCGGGTCTCGGGTATGGCTACACCTTC. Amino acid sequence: CAISPGLGYGYTF.

Here the CDR3 reads CASRATAGSPDGYTF. The CDR3 DNA sequence: TGTGCCAGCAGGGCCACTGCCGGTTCCCCAGATGGCTACACCTTC. The J gene is TRBJ1-2, the V gene TRBV6-1; no clear D. The CDR3 loop spans 15 amino acids. V lost 6 bases and J lost 6, with 20 bases in between. CDR1 and CDR2 (germline): MNHNS, SASEGT.

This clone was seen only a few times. CDR3 amino acids: CASSQTGGEAFF. In DNA form, the CDR3 reads TGTGCCAGCAGCCAGACAGGTGGAGAAGCTTTCTTT. This chain connects TRBV4-2 to TRBJ1-1; maybe TRBD1 (6 bases). The CDR3 loop spans 12 amino acids. The V gene lost 3 bases and the J gene lost 8 bases, with 10 bases spanning the gap. Germline V lookup: CDR1 LGHNA, CDR2 YNFKEQ.

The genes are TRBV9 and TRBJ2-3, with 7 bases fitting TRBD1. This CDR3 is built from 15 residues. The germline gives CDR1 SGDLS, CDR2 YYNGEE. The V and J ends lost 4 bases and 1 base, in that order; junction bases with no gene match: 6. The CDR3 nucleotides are TGTGCCAGCAGCCCTAATCAGGGGGGCACAGATACGCAGTATTTT. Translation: CASSPNQGGTDTQYF.

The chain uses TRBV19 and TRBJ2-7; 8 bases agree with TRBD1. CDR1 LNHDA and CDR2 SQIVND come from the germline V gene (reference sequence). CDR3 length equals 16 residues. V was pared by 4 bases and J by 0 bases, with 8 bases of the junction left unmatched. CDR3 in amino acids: CASSNPGTGDSYEQYF. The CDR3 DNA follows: TGTGCCAGTAGTAACCCCGGGACAGGAGACTCCTACGAGCAGTACTTC.

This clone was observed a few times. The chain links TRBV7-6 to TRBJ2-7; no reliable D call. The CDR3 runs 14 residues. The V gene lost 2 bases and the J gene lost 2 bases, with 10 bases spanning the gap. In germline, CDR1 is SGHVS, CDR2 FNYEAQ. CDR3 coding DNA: TGTGCCAGCAGCTTAAACGGGCAGGCCTACGAGCAGTACTTC. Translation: CASSLNGQAYEQYF.